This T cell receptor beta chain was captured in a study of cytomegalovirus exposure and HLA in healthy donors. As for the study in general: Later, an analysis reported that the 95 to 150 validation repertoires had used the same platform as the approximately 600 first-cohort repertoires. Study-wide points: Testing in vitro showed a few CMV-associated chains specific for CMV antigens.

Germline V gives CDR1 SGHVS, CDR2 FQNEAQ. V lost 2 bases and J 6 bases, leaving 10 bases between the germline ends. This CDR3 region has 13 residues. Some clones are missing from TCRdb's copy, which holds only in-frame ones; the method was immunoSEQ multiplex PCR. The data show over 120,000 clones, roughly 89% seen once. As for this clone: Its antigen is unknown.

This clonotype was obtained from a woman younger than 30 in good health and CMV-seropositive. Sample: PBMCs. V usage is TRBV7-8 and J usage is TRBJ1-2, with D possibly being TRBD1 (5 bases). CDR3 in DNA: TGTGCCAGCAGCTTAAGACAGACCCATGGCTACACCTTC. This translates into CASSLRQTHGYTF.